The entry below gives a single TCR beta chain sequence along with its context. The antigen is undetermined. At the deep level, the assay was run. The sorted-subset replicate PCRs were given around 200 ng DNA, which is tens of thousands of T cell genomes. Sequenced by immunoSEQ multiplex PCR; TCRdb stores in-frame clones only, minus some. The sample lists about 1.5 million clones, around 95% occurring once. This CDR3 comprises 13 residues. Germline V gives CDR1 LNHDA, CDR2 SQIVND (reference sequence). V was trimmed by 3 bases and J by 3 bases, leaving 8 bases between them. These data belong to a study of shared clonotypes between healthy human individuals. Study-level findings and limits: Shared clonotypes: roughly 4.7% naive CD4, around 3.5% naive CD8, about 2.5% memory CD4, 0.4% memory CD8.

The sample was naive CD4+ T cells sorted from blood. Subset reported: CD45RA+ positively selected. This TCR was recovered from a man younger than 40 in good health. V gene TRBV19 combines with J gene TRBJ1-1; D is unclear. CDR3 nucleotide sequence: TGTGCCAGTAGTATGGCGGAACACACTGAAGCTTTCTTT. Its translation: CASSMAEHTEAFF.